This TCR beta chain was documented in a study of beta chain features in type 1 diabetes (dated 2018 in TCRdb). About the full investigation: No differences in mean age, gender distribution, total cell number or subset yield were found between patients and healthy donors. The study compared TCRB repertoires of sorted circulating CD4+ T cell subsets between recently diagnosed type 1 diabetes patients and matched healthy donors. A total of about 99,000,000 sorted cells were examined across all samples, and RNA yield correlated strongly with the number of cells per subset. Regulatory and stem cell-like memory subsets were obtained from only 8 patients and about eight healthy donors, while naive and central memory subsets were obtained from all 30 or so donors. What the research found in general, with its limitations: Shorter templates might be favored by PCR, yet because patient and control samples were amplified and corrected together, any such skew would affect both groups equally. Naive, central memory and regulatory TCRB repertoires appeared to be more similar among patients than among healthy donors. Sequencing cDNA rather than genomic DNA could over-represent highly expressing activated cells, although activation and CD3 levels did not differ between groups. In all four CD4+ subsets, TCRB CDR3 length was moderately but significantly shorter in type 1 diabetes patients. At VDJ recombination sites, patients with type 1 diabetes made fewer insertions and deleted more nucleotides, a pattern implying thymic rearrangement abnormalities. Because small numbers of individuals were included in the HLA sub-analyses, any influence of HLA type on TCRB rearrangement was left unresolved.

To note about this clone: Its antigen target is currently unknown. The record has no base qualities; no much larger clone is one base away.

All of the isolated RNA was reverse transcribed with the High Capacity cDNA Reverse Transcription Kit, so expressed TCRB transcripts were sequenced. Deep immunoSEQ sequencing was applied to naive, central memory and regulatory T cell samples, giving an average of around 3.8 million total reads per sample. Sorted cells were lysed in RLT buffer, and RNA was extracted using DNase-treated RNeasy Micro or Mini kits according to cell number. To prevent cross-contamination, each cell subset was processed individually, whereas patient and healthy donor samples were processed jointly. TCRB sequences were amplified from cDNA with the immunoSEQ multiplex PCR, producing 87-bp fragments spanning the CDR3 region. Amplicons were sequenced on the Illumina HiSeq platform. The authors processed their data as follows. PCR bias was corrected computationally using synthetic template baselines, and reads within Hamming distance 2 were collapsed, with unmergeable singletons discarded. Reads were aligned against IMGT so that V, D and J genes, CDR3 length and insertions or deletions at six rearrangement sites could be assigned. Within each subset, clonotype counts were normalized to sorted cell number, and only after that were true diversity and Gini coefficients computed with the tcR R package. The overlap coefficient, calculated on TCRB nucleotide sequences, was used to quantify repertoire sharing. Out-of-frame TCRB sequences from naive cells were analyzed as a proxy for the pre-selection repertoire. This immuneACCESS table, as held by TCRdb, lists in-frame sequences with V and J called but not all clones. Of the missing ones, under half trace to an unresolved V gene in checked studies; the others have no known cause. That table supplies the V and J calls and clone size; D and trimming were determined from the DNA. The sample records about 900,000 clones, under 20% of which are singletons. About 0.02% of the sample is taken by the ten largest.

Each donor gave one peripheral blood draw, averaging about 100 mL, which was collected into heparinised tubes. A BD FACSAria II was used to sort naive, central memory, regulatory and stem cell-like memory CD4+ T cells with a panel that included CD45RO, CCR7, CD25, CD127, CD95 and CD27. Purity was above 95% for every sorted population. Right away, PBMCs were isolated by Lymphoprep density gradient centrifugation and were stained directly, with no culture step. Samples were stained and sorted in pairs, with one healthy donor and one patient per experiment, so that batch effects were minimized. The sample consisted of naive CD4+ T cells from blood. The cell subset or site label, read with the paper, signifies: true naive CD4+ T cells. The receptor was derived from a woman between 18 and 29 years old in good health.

CDR3 loop: CASSFLRADTGELFF. The sequenced DNA is TGTGCCAGCAGTTTCCTGCGGGCCGATACCGGGGAGCTGTTTTTT. In this chain, TRBV28 is recombined with TRBJ2-2; possibly the D gene is TRBD2, per 5 matching bases. The germline V gene gives CDR1 as MDHEN and CDR2 as SYDVKM. The CDR3, cysteine through phenylalanine, is 15 amino acids long. CDR3 DNA is the only sequence kept; it has 45 bases, read in frame from the first base. Trimming costs V 3 bases and J 5 bases, and their ends lie 13 bases apart. Outside the CDR3, residues come from the reference TRBV28 and TRBJ2-2 proteins, so the full variable domain is: DVKVTQSSRYLVKRTGEKVFLECVQDMDHENMFWYRQDPGLGLRLIYFSYDVKMKEKGDIPEGYSVSREKKERFSLILESASTNQTSMYLCASSFLRADTGELFFGEGSRLTVL.